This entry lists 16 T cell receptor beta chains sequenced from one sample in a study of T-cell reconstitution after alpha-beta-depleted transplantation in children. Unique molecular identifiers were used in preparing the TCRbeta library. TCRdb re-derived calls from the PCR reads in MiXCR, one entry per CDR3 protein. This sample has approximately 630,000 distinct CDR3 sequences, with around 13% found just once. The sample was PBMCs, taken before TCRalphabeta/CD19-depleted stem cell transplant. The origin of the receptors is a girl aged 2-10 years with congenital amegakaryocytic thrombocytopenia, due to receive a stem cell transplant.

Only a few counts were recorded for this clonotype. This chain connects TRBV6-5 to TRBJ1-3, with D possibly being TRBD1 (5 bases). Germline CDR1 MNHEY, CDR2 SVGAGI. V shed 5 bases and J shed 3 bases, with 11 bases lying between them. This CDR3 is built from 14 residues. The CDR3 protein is CASSPGGVGNTIYF. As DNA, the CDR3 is TGTGCCAGCAGTCCCGGGGGGGTTGGAAACACCATATATTTT.

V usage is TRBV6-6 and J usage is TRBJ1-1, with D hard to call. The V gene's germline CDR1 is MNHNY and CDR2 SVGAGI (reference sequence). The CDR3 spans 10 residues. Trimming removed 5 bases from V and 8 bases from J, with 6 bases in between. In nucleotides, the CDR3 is TGTGCCAGCAGTGCCAGCGAAGCTTTCTTT. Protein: CASSASEAFF.

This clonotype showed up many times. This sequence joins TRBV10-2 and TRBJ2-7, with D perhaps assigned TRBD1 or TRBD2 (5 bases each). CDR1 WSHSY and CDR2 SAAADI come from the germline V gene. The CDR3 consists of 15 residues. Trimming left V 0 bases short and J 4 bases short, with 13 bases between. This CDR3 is CASSESRGPEYEQYF. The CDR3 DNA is TGCGCCAGCAGTGAGTCGAGGGGACCAGAATACGAGCAGTACTTC.

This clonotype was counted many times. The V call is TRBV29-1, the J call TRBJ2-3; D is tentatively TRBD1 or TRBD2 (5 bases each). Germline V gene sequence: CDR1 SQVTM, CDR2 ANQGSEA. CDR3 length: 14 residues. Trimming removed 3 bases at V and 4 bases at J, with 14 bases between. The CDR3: CSVDGTPDADTQYF. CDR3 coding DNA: TGCAGCGTTGATGGGACCCCGGACGCAGATACGCAGTATTTT.

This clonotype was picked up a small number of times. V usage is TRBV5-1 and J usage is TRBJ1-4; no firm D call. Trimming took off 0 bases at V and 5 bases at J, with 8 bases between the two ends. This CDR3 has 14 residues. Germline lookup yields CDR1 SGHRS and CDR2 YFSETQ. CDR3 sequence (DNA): TGCGCCAGCAGCTTGGGCGGACCAAATGAAAAACTGTTTTTT. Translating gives CASSLGGPNEKLFF.

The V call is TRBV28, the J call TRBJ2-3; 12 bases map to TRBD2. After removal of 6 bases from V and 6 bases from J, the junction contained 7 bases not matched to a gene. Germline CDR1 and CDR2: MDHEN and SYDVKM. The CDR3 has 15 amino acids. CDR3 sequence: CASRLTSGRSDTQYF. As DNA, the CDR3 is TGTGCCAGCAGGCTGACTAGCGGGAGATCTGATACGCAGTATTTT.

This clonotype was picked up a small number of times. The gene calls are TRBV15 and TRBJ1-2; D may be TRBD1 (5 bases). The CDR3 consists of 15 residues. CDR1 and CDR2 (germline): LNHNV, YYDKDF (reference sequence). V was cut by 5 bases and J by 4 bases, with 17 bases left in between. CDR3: CATSEVGGNLYGYTF. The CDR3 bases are TGTGCCACCAGCGAGGTTGGGGGAAACCTCTATGGCTACACCTTC. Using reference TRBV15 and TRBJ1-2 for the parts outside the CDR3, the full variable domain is DAMVIQNPRYQVTQFGKPVTLSCSQTLNHNVMYWYQQKSSQAPKLLFHYYDKDFNNEADTPDNFQSRRPNTSFCFLDIRSPGLGDTAMYLCATSEVGGNLYGYTFGSGTRLTVV.

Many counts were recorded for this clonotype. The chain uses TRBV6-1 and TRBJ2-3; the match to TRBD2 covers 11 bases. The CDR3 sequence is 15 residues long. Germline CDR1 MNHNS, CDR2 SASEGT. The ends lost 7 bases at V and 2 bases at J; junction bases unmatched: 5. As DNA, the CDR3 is TGTGCCAGCACAGAACTAGCGGGAGCCACAGATACGCAGTATTTT. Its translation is CASTELAGATDTQYF.

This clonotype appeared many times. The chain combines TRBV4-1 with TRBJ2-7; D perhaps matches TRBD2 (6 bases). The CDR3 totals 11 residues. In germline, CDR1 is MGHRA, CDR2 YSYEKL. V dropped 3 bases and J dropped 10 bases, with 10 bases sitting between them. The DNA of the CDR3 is TGCGCCAGCAGCCATCGACTAGGACAGTACTTC. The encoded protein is CASSHRLGQYF.

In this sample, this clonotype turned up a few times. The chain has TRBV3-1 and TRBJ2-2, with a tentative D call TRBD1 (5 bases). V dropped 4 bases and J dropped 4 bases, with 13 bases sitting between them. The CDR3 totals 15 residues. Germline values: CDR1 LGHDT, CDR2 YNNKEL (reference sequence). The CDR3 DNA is TGTGCCAGCAGCCCGACAGCGTGGGGCACCGGGGAGCTGTTTTTT. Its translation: CASSPTAWGTGELFF.

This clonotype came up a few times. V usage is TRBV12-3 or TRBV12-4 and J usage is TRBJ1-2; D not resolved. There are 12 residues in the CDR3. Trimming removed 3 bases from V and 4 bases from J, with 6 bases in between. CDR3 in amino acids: CASSFSLYGYTF. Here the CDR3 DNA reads TGTGCCAGCAGTTTCTCCCTCTATGGCTACACCTTC.

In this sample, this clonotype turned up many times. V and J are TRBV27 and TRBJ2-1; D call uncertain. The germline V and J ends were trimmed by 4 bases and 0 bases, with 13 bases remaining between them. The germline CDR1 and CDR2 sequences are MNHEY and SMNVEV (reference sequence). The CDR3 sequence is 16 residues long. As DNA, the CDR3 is TGTGCCAGCAGTTCAAGTCTACTGCCCTCCTACAATGAGCAGTTCTTC. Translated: CASSSSLLPSYNEQFF.

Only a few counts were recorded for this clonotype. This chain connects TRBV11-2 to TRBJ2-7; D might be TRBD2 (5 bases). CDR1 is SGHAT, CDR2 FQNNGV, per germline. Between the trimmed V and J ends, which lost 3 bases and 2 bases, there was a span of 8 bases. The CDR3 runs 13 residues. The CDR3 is CASSFAGAYEQYF. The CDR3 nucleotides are TGTGCCAGCAGCTTCGCCGGGGCCTACGAGCAGTACTTC.

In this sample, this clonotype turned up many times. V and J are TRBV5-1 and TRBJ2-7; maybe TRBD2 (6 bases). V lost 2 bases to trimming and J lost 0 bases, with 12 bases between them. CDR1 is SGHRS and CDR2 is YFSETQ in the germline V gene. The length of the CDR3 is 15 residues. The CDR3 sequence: CASSLGAGSSYEQYF. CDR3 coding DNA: TGCGCCAGCAGCTTAGGAGCGGGCAGCTCCTACGAGCAGTACTTC. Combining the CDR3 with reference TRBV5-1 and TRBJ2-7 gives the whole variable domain KAGVTQTPRYLIKTRGQQVTLSCSPISGHRSVSWYQQTPGQGLQFLFEYFSETQRNKGNFPGRFSGRQFSNSRSEMNVSTLELGDSALYLCASSLGAGSSYEQYFGPGTRLTVT.

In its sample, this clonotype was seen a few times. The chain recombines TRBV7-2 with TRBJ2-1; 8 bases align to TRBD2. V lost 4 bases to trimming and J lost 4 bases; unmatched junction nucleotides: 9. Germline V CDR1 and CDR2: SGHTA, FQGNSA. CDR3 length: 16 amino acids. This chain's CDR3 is CASSSPGSGAYNEQFF. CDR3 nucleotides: TGTGCCAGCAGCTCCCCAGGTAGCGGGGCATACAATGAGCAGTTCTTC.

The CDR3 sequence is CSAAGRLDTEAFF. DNA of the CDR3: TGCAGTGCCGCGGGACGGCTTGACACTGAAGCTTTCTTT. The chain employs TRBV20-1 and TRBJ1-1, with D possibly being TRBD1 (5 bases). CDR3 length: 13 residues. Germline V gene data show CDR1 as DFQATT and CDR2 as SNEGSKA (reference sequence). V lost 6 bases and J 3 bases, leaving 14 bases between the germline ends.